This T cell receptor beta chain was profiled in a study of blood T cells in healthy people across ages. Study background: Template-switching capture recovered about one barcoded beta molecule per two T cells.

This clonotype turned up a few times. What it recognizes is unknown. Whole-study findings and limits: Naive CD4+ cells and diversity were both higher in long-lived donors than in aged donors.

There were healthy Caucasian individuals from Russia, aged roughly 6 to 100, serving as donors. Sample-barcoded 5' priming and a J-beta primer mix drove a second PCR of roughly 6 to 12 cycles. TCRdb re-called the 5' RACE reads with MiXCR, one entry per CDR3 protein. The sample lists 700,000 to 850,000 distinct CDR3 sequences; 35% to 40% were seen once. Germline CDR1 PRHDT, CDR2 FYEKMQ (reference sequence). This CDR3 contains 15 residues. The V gene end was trimmed by 5 bases and the J gene end by 4 bases; junction bases not matched to a gene: 7. The sample comprised blood. The rearrangement uses TRBV13 and TRBJ1-2, with TRBD1 identical over 10 bases. This clonotype originated in a young man in good health. The CDR3 region has the DNA TGTGCCAGCAGCACGAGGGACAGGGGCGCCTATGGCTACACCTTC. Translation: CASSTRDRGAYGYTF.